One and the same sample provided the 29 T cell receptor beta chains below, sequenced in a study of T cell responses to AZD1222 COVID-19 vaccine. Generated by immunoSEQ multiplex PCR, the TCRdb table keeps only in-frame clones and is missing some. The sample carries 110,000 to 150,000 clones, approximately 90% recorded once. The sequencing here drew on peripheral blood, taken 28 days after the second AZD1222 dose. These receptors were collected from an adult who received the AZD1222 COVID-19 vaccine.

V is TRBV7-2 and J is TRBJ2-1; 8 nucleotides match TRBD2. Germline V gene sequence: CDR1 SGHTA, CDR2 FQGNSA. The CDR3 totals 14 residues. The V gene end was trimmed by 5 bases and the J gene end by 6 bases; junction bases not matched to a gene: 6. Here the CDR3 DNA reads TGTGCCAGCAGCATTAGGCTAGCGGGCAATGAGCAGTTCTTC. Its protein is CASSIRLAGNEQFF.

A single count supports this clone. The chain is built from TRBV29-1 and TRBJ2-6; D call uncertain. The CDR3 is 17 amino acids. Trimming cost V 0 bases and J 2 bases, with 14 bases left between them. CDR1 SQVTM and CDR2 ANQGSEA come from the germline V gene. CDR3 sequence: CSVEDRGRGPGANVLTF. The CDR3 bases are TGCAGCGTTGAAGATCGCGGAAGAGGTCCTGGGGCCAACGTCCTGACTTTC.

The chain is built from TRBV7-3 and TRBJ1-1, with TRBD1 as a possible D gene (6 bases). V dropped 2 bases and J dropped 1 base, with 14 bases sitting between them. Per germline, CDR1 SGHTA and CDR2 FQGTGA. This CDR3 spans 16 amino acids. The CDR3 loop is CASSLATGRRNTEAFF. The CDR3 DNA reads TGTGCCAGCAGCTTAGCCACAGGGAGGAGGAACACTGAAGCTTTCTTT. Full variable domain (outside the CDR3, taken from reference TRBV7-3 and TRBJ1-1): GAGVSQTPSNKVTEKGKYVELRCDPISGHTALYWYRQSLGQGPEFLIYFQGTGAADDSGLPNDRFFAVRPEGSVSTLKIQRTERGDSAVYLCASSLATGRRNTEAFFGQGTRLTVV.

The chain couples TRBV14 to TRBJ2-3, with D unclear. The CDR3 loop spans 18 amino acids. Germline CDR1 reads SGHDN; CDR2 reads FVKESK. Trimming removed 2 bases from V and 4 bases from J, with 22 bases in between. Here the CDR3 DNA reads TGTGCCAGCAGCCAAAAAAGTCTAAGCCTCATCCGCGCAGATACGCAGTATTTT. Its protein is CASSQKSLSLIRADTQYF.

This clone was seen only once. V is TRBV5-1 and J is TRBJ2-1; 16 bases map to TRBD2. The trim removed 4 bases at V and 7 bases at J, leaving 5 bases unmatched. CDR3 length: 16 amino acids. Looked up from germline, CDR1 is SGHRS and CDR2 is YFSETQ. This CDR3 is CASSAGLAGGLNEQFF. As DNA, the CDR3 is TGCGCCAGCAGCGCGGGACTAGCGGGAGGGTTGAATGAGCAGTTCTTC.

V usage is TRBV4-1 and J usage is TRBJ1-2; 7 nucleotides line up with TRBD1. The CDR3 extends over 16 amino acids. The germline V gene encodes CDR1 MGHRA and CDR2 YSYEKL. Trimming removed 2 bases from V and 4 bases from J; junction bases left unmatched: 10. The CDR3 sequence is CASSQTGTAEGYGYTF. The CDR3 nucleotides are TGCGCCAGCAGCCAAACAGGGACAGCGGAGGGCTATGGCTACACCTTC.

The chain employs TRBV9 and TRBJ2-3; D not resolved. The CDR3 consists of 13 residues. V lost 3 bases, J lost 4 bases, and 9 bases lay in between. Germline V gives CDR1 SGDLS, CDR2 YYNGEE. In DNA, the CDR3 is TGTGCCAGCAGCGCTAGTGGGTCAGATACGCAGTATTTT. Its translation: CASSASGSDTQYF. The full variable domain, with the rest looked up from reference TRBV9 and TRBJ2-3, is DSGVTQTPKHLITATGQRVTLRCSPRSGDLSVYWYQQSLDQGLQFLIQYYNGEERAKGNILERFSAQQFPDLHSELNLSSLELGDSALYFCASSASGSDTQYFGPGTRLTVL.

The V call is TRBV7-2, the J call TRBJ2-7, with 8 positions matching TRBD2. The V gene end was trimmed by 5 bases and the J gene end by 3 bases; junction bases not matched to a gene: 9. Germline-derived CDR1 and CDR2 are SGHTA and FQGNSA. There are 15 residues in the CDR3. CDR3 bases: TGTGCCAGCAGCAAGACGGGGACTAGTATCTACGAGCAGTACTTC. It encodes CASSKTGTSIYEQYF.

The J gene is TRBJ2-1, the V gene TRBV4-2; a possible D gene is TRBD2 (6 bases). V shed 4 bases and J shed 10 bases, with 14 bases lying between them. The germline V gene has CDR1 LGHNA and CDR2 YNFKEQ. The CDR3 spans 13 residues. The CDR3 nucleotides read TGTGCCAGCAGCCCCGGTAGCGCGGGGGAGCAGTTCTTC. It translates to CASSPGSAGEQFF.

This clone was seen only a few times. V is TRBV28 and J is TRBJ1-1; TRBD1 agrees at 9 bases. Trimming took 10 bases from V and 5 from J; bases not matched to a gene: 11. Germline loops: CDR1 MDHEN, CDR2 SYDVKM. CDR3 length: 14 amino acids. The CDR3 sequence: CAIESGTGRTEAFF. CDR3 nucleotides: TGTGCCATCGAGTCCGGGACAGGGCGGACTGAAGCTTTCTTT.

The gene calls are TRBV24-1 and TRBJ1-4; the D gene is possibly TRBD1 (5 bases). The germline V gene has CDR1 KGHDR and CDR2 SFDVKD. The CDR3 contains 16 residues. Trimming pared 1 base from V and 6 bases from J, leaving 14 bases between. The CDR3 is CATSDFPRTGDEKLFF. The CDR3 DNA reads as TGTGCCACCAGTGATTTCCCTCGGACGGGGGATGAAAAACTGTTTTTT.

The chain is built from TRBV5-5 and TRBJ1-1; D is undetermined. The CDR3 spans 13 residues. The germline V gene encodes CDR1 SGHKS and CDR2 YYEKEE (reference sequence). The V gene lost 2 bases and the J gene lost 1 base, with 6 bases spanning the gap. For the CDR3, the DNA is TGTGCCAGCAGCTTTTTGACGAACACTGAAGCTTTCTTT. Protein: CASSFLTNTEAFF.

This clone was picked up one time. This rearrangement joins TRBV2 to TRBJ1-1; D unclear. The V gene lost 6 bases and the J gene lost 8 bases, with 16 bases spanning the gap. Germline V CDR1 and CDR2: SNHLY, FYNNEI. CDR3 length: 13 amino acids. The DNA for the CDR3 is TGTGCCAGCAGGGACCCCCAGCCTGGGGAAGCTTTCTTT. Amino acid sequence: CASRDPQPGEAFF.

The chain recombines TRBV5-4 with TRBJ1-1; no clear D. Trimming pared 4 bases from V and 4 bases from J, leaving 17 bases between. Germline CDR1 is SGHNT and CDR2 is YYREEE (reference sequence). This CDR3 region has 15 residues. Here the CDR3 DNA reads TGTGCCAGCAGCCGGGGAAAGGTAGAAGGCACTGAAGCTTTCTTT. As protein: CASSRGKVEGTEAFF. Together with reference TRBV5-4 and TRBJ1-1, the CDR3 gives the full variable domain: ETGVTQSPTHLIKTRGQQVTLRCSSQSGHNTVSWYQQALGQGPQFIFQYYREEENGRGNFPPRFSGLQFPNYSSELNVNALELDDSALYLCASSRGKVEGTEAFFGQGTRLTVV.

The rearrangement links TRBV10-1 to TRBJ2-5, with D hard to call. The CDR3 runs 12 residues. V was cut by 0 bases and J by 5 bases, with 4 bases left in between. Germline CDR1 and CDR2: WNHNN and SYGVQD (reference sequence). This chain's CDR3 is CASSESGETQYF. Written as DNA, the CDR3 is TGCGCCAGCAGTGAGTCCGGGGAGACCCAGTACTTC.

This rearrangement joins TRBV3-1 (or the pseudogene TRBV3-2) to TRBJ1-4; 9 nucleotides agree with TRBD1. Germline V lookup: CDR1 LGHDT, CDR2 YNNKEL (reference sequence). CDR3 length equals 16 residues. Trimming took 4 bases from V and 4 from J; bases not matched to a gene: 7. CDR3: CASSRTQGAGNEKLFF. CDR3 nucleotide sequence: TGTGCCAGCAGCCGAACACAGGGGGCCGGTAATGAAAAACTGTTTTTT.

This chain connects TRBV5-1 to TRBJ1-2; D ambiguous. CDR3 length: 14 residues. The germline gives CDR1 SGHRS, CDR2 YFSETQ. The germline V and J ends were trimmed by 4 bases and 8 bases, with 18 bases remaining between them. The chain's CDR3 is CASSPSAGDQGYTF. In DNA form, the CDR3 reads TGCGCCAGCAGCCCGTCCGCCGGAGACCAAGGCTACACCTTC.

CDR3 in DNA: TGCGCCAACAGACTCAACGGAGAGACCCAGTACTTC. Translated: CANRLNGETQYF. The chain is built from TRBV10-1 and TRBJ2-5; D call uncertain. V lost 10 bases and J lost 4, with 13 bases in between. The germline V gene has CDR1 WNHNN and CDR2 SYGVQD (reference sequence). This CDR3 region has 12 residues.

CDR3 amino acids: CASLDPGSVNSPLHF. As DNA, the CDR3 is TGTGCCAGCTTGGACCCCGGATCGGTCAATTCACCCCTCCACTTT. V is TRBV28 and J is TRBJ1-6, with D hard to call. V lost 8 bases and J lost 7, with 18 bases in between. From germline, CDR1 is MDHEN and CDR2 SYDVKM. There are 15 residues in the CDR3.

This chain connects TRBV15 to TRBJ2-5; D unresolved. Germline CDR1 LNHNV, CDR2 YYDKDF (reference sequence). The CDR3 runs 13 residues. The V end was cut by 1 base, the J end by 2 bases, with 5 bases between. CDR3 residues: CATSRGRQETQYF. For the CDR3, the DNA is TGTGCCACCAGCAGAGGACGGCAAGAGACCCAGTACTTC.

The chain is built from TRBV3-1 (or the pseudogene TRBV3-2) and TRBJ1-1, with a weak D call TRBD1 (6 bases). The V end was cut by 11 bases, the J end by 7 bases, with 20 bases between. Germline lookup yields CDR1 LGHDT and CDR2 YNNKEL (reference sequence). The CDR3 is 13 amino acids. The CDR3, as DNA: TGTGCCGCCCAAAGCAGGGGTGATGGTGAAGCTTTCTTT. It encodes CAAQSRGDGEAFF.

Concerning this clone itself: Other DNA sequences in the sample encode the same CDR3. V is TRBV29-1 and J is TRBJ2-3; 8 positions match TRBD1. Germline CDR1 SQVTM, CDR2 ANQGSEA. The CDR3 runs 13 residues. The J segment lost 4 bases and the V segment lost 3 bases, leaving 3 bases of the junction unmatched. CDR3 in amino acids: CSVDRGLPDTQYF. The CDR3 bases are TGCAGCGTTGACAGGGGGCTGCCAGATACGCAGTATTTT.

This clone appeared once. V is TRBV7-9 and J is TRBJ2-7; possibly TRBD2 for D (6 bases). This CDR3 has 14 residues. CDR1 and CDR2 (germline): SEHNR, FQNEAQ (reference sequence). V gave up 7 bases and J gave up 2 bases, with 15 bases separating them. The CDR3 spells CASTWGESTYEQYF. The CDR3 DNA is TGTGCCAGCACTTGGGGGGAAAGTACCTACGAGCAGTACTTC.

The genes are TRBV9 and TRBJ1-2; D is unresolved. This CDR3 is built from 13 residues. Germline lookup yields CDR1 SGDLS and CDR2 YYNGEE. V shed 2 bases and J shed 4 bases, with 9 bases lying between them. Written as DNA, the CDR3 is TGTGCCAGCAGCGTTTTGGTAGGCTATGGCTACACCTTC. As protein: CASSVLVGYGYTF.

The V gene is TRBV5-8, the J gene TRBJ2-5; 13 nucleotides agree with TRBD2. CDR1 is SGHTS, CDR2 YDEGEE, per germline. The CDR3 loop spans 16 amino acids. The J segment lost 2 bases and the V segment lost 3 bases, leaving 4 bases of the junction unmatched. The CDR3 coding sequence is TGTGCCAGCAGCTCTTGGACTAGCGGGGGACAAGAGACCCAGTACTTC. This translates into CASSSWTSGGQETQYF.

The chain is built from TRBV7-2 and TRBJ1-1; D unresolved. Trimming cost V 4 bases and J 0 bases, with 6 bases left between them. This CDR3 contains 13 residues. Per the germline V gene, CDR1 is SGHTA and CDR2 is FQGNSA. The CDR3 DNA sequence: TGTGCCAGCAGCTCTACAGTGAACACTGAAGCTTTCTTT. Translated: CASSSTVNTEAFF. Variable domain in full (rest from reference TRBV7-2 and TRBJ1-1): GAGVSQSPSNKVTEKGKDVELRCDPISGHTALYWYRQSLGQGLEFLIYFQGNSAPDKSGLPSDRFSAERTGGSVSTLTIQRTQQEDSAVYLCASSSTVNTEAFFGQGTRLTVV.

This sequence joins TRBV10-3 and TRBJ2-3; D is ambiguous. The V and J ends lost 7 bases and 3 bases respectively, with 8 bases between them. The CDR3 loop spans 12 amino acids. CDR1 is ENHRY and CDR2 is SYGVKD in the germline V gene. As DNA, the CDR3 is TGTGCCATCAAGACGAATACAGATACGCAGTATTTT. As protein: CAIKTNTDTQYF.

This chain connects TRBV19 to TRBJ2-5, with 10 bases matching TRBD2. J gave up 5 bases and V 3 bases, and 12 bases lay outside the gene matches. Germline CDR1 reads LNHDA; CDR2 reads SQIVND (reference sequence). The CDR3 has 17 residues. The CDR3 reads CASSIDTSGGAQETQYF. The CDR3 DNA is TGTGCCAGTAGTATCGATACCAGCGGGGGGGCCCAGGAGACCCAGTACTTC.

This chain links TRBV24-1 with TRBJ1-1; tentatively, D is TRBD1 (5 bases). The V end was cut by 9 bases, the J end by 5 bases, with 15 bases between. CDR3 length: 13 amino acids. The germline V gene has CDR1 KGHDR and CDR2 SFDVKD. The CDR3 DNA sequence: TGTGCCACCCCCAGGGCCGGGGGAACTGAAGCTTTCTTT. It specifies CATPRAGGTEAFF.